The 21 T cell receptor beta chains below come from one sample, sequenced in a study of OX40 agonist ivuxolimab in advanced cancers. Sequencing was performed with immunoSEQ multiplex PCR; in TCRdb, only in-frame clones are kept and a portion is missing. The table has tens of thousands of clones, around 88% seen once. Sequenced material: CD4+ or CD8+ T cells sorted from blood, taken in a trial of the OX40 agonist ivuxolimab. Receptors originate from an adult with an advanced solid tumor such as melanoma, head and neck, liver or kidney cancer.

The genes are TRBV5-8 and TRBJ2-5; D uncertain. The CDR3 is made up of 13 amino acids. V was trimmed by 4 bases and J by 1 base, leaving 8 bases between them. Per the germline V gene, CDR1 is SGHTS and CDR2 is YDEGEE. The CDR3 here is CASSPDFQETQYF. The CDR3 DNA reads TGTGCCAGCAGCCCCGACTTCCAAGAGACCCAGTACTTC.

The chain's CDR3 is CASSLASGGAYQETQYF. Here the CDR3 DNA reads TGTGCCAGCAGCTTAGCTAGCGGGGGAGCGTACCAAGAGACCCAGTACTTC. The chain links TRBV5-4 to TRBJ2-5, with TRBD2 matching 10 bases. J was trimmed by 0 bases and V by 2 bases; bases with no gene match: 7. The CDR3 totals 17 residues. CDR1 SGHNT and CDR2 YYREEE come from the germline V gene (reference sequence).

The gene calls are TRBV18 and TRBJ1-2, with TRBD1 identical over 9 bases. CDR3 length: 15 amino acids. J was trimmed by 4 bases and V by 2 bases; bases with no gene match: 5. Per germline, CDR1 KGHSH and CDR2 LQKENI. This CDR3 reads CASSPMDRGAYGYTF. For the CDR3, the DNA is TGTGCCAGCTCACCAATGGACAGGGGTGCCTATGGCTACACCTTC.

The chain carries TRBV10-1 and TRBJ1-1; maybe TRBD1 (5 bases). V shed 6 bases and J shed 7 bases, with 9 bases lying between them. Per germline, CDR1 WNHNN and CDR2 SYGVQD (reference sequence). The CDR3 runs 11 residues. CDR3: CASSGGHEAFF. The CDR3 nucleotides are TGCGCCAGCAGCGGAGGACATGAAGCTTTCTTT.

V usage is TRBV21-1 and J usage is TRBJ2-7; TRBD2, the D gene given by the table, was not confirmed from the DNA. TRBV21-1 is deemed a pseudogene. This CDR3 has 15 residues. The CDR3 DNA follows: TGTGCCAGCAGCAAGGAGTCAGTGACCTCTTGTGAGCAGTACTTC. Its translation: CASSKESVTSCEQYF.

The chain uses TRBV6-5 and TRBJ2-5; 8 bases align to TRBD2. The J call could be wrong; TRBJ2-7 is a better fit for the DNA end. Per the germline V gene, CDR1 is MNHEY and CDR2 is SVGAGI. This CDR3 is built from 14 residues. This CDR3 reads CASSNGGGGYEQYF. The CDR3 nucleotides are TGTGCCAGCAGTAACGGAGGCGGGGGGTACGAGCAGTACTTC.

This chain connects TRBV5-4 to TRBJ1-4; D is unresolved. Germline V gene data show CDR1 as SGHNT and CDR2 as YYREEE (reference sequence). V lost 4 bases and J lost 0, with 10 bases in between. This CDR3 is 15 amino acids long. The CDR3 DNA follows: TGTGCCAGCAGCCCTCCCGGGGCAACTAATGAAAAACTGTTTTTT. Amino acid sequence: CASSPPGATNEKLFF.

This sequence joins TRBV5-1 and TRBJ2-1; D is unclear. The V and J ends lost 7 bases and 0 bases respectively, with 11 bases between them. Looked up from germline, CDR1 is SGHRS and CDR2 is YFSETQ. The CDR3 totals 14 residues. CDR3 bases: TGCGCCAGCTCAGACGGTAGCTCCTACAATGAGCAGTTCTTC. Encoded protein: CASSDGSSYNEQFF. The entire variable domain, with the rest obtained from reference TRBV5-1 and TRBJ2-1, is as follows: KAGVTQTPRYLIKTRGQQVTLSCSPISGHRSVSWYQQTPGQGLQFLFEYFSETQRNKGNFPGRFSGRQFSNSRSEMNVSTLELGDSALYLCASSDGSSYNEQFFGPGTRLTVL.

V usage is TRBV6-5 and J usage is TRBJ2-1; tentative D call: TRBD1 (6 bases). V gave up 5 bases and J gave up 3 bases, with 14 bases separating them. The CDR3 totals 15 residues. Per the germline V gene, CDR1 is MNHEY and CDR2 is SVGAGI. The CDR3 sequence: CASSPRRDIYNEQFF. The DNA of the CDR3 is TGTGCCAGCAGTCCCCGCCGGGACATCTACAATGAGCAGTTCTTC.

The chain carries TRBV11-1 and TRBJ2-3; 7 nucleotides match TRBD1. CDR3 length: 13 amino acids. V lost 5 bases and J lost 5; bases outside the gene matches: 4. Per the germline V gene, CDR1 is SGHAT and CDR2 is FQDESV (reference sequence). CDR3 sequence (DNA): TGTGCCAGCAGCCCCAACAGGGGAGATACGCAGTATTTT. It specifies CASSPNRGDTQYF. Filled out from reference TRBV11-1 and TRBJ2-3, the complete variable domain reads EAEVAQSPRYKITEKSQAVAFWCDPISGHATLYWYRQILGQGPELLVQFQDESVVDDSQLPKDRFSAERLKGVDSTLKIQPAELGDSAMYLCASSPNRGDTQYFGPGTRLTVL.

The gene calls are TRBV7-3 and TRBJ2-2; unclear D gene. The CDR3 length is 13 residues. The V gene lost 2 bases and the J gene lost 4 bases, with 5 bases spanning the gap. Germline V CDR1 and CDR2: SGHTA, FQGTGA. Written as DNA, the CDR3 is TGTGCCAGCAGCTTACAGCTCACCGGGGAGCTGTTTTTT. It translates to CASSLQLTGELFF.

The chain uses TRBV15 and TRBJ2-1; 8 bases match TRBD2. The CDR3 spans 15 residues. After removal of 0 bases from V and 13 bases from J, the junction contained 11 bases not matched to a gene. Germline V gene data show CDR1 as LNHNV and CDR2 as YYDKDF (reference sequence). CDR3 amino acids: CATSRDEGTRREQFF. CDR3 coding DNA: TGTGCCACCAGCAGAGATGAAGGGACTAGGAGGGAACAGTTCTTC.

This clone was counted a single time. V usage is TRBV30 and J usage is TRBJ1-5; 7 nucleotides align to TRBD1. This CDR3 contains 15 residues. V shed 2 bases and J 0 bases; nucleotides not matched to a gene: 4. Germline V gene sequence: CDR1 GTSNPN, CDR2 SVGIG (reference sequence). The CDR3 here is CAWSRQGNSNQPQHF. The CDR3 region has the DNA TGTGCCTGGAGTCGACAGGGAAATAGCAATCAGCCCCAGCATTTT.

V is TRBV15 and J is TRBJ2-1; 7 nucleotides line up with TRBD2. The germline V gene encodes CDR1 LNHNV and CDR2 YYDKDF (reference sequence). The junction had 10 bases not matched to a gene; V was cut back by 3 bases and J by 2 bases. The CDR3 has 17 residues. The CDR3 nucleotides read TGTGCCACCAGCAGCCCCCGGGCGGGAGAAACCTACAATGAGCAGTTCTTC. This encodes CATSSPRAGETYNEQFF.

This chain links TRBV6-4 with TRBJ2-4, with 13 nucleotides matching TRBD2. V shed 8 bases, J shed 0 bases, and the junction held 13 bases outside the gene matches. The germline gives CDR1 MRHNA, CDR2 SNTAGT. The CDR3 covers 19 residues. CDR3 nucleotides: TGTGCCAGCCCAGCCGGGACTAGCGGGGCGAAAATAGCCAAAAACATTCAGTACTTC. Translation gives CASPAGTSGAKIAKNIQYF.

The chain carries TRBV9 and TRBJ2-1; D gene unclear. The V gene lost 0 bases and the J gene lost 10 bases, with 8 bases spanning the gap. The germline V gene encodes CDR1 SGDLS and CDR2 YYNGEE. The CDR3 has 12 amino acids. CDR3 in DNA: TGTGCCAGCAGCGTAGAGCCCAGGGAGCAGTTCTTC. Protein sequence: CASSVEPREQFF.

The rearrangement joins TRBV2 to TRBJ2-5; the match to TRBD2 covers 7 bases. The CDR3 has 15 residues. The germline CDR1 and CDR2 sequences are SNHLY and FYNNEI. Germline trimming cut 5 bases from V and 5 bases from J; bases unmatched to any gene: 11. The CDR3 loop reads CASSIRTSGVETQYF. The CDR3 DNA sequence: TGTGCCAGCAGTATCCGGACTAGTGGGGTGGAGACCCAGTACTTC.

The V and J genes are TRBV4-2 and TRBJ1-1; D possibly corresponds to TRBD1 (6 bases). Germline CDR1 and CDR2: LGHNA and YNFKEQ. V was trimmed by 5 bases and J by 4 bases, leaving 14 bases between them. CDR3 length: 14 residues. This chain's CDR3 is CASSLKGVSTEAFF. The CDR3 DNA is TGTGCCAGCAGCTTGAAGGGGGTAAGCACTGAAGCTTTCTTT.

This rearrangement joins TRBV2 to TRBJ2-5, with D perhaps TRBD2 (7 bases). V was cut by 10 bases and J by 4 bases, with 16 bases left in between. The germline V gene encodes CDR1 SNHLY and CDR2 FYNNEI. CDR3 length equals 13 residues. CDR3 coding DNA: TGTGCCAACCTGGGGGGGGGCGGAGAGACCCAGTACTTC. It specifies CANLGGGGETQYF.

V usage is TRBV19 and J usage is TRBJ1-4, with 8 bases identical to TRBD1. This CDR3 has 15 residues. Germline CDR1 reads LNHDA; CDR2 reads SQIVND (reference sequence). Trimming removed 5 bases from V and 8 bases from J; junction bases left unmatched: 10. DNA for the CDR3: TGTGCCAGTAGTGGGGCAGGGGGCGCCTTGGAAAAACTGTTTTTT. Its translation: CASSGAGGALEKLFF.

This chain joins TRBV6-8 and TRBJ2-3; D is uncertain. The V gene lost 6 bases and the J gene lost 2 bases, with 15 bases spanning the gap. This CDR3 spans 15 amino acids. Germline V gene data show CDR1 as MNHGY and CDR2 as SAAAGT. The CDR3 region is CASRVTGLTTDTQYF. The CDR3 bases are TGTGCCAGCAGGGTAACGGGCTTAACCACAGATACGCAGTATTTT.